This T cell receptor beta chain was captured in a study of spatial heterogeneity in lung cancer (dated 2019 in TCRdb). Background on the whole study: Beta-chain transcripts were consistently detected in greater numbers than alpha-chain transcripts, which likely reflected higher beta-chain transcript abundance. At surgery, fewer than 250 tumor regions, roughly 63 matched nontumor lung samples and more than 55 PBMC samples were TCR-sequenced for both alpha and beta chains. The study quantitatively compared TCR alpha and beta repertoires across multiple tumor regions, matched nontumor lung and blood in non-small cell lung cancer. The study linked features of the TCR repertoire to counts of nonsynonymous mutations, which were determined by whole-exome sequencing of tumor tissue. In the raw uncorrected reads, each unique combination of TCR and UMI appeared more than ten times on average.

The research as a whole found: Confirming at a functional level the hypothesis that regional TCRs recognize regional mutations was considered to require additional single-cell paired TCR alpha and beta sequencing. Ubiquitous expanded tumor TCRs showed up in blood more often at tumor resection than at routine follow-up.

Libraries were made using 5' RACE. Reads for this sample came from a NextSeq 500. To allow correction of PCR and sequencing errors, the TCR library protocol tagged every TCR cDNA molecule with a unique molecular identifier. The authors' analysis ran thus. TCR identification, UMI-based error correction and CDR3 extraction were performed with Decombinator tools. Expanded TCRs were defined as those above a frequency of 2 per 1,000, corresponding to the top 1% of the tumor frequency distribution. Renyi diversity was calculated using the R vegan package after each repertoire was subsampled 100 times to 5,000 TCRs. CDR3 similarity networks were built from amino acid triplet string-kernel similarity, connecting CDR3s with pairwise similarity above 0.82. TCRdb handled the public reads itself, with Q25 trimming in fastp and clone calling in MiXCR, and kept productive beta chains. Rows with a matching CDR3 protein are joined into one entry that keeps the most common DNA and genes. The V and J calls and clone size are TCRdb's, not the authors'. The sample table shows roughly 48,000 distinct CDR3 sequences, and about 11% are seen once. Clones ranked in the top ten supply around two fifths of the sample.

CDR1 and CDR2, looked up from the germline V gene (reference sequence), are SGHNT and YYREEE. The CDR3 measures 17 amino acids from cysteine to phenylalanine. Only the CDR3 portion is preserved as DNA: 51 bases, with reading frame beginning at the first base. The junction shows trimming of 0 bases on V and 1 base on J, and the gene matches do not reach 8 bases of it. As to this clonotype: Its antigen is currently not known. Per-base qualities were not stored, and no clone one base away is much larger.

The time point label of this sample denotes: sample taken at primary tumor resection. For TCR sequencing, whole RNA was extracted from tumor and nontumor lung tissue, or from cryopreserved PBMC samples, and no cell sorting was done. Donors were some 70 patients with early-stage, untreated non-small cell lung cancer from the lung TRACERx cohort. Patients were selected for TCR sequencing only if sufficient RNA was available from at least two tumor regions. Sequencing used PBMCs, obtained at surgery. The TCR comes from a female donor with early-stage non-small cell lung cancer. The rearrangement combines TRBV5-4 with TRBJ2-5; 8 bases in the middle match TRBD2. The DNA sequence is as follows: TGTGCCAGCAGCTTGGATCCGGGGCGGGGGGCCCAAGAGACCCAGTACTTC. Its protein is CASSLDPGRGAQETQYF.